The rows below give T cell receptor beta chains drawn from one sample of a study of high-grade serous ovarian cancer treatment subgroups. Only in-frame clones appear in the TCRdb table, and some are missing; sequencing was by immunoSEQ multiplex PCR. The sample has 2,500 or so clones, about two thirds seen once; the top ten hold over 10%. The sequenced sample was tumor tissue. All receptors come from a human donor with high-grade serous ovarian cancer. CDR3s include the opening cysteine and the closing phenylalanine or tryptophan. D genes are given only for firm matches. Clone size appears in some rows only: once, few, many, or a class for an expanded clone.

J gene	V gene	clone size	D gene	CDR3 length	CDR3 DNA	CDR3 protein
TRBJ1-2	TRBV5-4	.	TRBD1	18	TGTGCCAGCAGCATCCCGGGACAGCTAAAATCAGGCCCTAATGGCTACACCTTC	CASSIPGQLKSGPNGYTF
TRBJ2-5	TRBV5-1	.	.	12	TGCGCCAGCAGCCCGGGGGCGGAGACCCAGTACTTC	CASSPGAETQYF
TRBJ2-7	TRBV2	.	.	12	TGTGCCAGCAGTGAGGGAGGACTGGAGCAGTACTTC	CASSEGGLEQYF
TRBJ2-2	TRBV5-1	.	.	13	TGCGCCAGCAGATCGGGCCTTGACGGGGAGCTGTTTTTT	CASRSGLDGELFF
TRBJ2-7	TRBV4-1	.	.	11	TGCGCCAGCAGCCAATCCGGCGAGCAGTACTTC	CASSQSGEQYF
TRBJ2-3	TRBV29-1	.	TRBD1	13	TGCAGCGTCCCAGACAGGGTCACAGATACGCAGTATTTT	CSVPDRVTDTQYF
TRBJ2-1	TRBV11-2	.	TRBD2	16	TGTGCCAGCAGCTTCCAAGGACTAGCGGGAGTGGGAGAGCAGTTCTTC	CASSFQGLAGVGEQFF
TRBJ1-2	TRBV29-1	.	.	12	TGCAGCGTTGTGACAGATCTAGACGGCTACACCTTC	CSVVTDLDGYTF
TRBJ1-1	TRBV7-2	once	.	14	TGTGCCAGCAGCTTAGTACCTTACGACTCTGAAGCTTTCTTT	CASSLVPYDSEAFF
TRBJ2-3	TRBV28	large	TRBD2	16	TGTGCCAGCAGTCCCCGACTAGCGGGAGGGGCAGATACGCAGTATTTT	CASSPRLAGGADTQYF
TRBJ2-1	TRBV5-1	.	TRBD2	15	TGCGCCAGCAGCCTACTAGCGGGCAAGAACAATGAGCAGTTCTTC	CASSLLAGKNNEQFF
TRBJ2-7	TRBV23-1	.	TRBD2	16	TGCGCCAGCAGTCAATCTGGGACTAGCGACTCCTACGAGCAGTACTTC	CASSQSGTSDSYEQYF
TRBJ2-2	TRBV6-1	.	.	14	TGTGCCAGCAGTGAATCCTGGGGGCCCGGGGAGCTGTTTTTT	CASSESWGPGELFF
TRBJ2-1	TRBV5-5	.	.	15	TGTGCCAGCAGGAGGGACGTTGATTATTACAATGAGCAGTTCTTC	CASRRDVDYYNEQFF
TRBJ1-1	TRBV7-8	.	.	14	TGTGCCAGCAGCTTAGACGGATTGAACACTGAAGCTTTCTTT	CASSLDGLNTEAFF
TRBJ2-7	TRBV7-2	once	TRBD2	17	TGTGCCAGCAGCTTAGGGGGACTAGCGGGAGGGCCATACGAGCAGTACTTC	CASSLGGLAGGPYEQYF
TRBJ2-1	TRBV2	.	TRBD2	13	TGTGCCAGGGGACTAGCGGGAGGGCATGAGCAGTTCTTC	CARGLAGGHEQFF
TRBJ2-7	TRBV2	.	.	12	TGTGCCAGCAGAGATTACCCCTACGAGCAGTACTTC	CASRDYPYEQYF
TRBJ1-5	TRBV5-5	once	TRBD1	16	TGTGCCAGCAGCTCCACCCTGACAGGGACACACCAGCCCCAGCATTTT	CASSSTLTGTHQPQHF
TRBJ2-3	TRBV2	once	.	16	TGTGCCAGCAGTGAAGGAATAGGGTTAAGCACAGATACGCAGTATTTT	CASSEGIGLSTDTQYF
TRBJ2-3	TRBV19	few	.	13	TGTGCCAGTAGGAAGACTAGCACAGATACGCAGTATTTT	CASRKTSTDTQYF
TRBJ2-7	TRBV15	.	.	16	TGCCACCAGCAGAGAGACATAGCACCGAGCTCCTACGAGCAGTACTTC	CHQQRDIAPSSYEQYF
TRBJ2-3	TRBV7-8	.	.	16	TGTGCCAGCAGCTTAGGATCCGGGGTACGCGCAGATACGCAGTATTTT	CASSLGSGVRADTQYF
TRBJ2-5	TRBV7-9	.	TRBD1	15	TGTGCCAGCAGCAACGGACAGGTTATGTGGGAGACCCAGTACTTC	CASSNGQVMWETQYF
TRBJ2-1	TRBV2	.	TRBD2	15	TGTGCCAGCAGAGAGACTAGCGGGAGTTACAATGAGCAGTTCTTC	CASRETSGSYNEQFF
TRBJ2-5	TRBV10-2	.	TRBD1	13	TGCGCCAGCTCGCGACAGGGGGGTGAGACCCAGTACTTC	CASSRQGGETQYF
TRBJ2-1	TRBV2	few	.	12	TGTGCCAGCAGTTCATTTTGGGGTGAGCAGTTCTTC	CASSSFWGEQFF
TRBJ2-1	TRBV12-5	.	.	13	TGTGCTAGTGCCATCGGGATTTACAATGAGCAGTTCTTC	CASAIGIYNEQFF
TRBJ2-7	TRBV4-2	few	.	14	TGTGCCAGCAGCCAAGAAAGGACAGTCTACGAGCAGTACTTC	CASSQERTVYEQYF
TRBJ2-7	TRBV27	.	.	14	TGTGCCAGCAGTTCTCCTTACACTCCCTACGAGCAGTACTTC	CASSSPYTPYEQYF
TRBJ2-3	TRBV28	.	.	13	TGTGCCAGCAGATTTACAGGGTCAGATACGCAGTATTTT	CASRFTGSDTQYF
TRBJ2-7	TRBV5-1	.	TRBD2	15	TGCGCCAGCAGCTTGGAAGGGCTAGCGGGGATCGAGCAGTACTTC	CASSLEGLAGIEQYF
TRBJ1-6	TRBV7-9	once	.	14	TGTGCCTACCATGGCGGGACGGATAATTCACCCCTCCACTTT	CAYHGGTDNSPLHF
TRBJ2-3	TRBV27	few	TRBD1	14	TGTGCCAGCATGAACAGGGGGCAAACAGATACGCAGTATTTT	CASMNRGQTDTQYF
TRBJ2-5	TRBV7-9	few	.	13	TGTGCCAGCAGCCCTTACGCCCGGGAGACCCAGTACTTC	CASSPYARETQYF
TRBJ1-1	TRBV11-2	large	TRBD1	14	TGTGCCAGCAGCTTAGTCCCCGCGGACAGGCCGGCTTTCTTT	CASSLVPADRPAFF
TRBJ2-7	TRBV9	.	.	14	TGTGCCAGCAGCGTAGCGGGCGGAACCTACGAGCAGTACTTC	CASSVAGGTYEQYF
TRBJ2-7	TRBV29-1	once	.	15	TGCAGCGTTGAAGGACAACCGAAACCATCCTACGAGCAGTACTTC	CSVEGQPKPSYEQYF
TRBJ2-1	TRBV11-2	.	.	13	TGTGCCAGCAGCTTGGACTCGTACAATGAGCAGTTCTTC	CASSLDSYNEQFF
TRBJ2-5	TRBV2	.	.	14	TGTGCCAGCAGTGAATCGTTGATCCAAGAGACCCAGTACTTC	CASSESLIQETQYF
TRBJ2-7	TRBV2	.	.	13	TGTGCCAGCAGTGACGGAGCCGGCTACGAGCAGTACTTC	CASSDGAGYEQYF
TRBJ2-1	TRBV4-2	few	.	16	TGTGCCAGCAGCCCCTCTGAGGACCGTACCTACAATGAGCAGTTCTTC	CASSPSEDRTYNEQFF
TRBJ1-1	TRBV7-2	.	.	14	TGTGCCAGCAGCCGAAAGTGGGAGGACACTGAAGCTTTCTTT	CASSRKWEDTEAFF
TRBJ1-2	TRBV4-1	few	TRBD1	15	TGCGCCAGCAGCCAAGCGGGACAGGGCGGATATGGCTACACCTTC	CASSQAGQGGYGYTF
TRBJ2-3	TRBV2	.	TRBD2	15	TGTGCCAGCAGTGAACTATCTAGCGGGAGATATACGCAGTATTTT	CASSELSSGRYTQYF
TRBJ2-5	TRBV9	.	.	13	TGTGCCAGCAGCGGACCGAACCAAGAGACCCAGTACTTC	CASSGPNQETQYF
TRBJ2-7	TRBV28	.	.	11	TGTGCCAGCAGTTTCGACTACGAGCAGTACTTC	CASSFDYEQYF
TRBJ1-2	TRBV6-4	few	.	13	TGTGCCAGCAGTGACTCCAACAGGGCTGGCTACACCTTC	CASSDSNRAGYTF
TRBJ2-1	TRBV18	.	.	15	TGTGCCAGCTCACCTGCAGGGATCTTCTACAATGAGCAGTTCTTC	CASSPAGIFYNEQFF
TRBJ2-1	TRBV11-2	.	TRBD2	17	TGTGCCAGCAGCTTAGAGGGGAGGGCAGTTCGCTACAATGAGCAGTTCTTC	CASSLEGRAVRYNEQFF
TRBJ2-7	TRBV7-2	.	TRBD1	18	TGTGCCAGCAGCTTCAAAAAAGGAGGGACAGGGGGGATGGTCGAGCAGTACTTC	CASSFKKGGTGGMVEQYF
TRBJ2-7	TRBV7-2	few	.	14	TGTGCCAGCAGCCTCAGCCCGGGCCCCTACGAGCAGTACTTC	CASSLSPGPYEQYF
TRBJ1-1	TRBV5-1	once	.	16	TGCGCCAGCAGCCCCTTTTGGCTGGGGATGAACACTGAAGCTTTCTTT	CASSPFWLGMNTEAFF
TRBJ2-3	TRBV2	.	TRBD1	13	TGTGCCACCAGAAAGACAGGGCTAGATACGCAGTATTTT	CATRKTGLDTQYF
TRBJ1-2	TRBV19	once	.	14	TGTGCCAGTAGGGGAACAGGGTTTAACTATGGCTACACCTTC	CASRGTGFNYGYTF
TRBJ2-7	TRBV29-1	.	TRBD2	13	TGCAGCGTTAAACTAGCGGTGCCCTACGAGCAGTACTTC	CSVKLAVPYEQYF
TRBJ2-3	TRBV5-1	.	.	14	TGCGCCAGCAAGGACGCAGGAAGGACAGATACGCAGTATTTT	CASKDAGRTDTQYF
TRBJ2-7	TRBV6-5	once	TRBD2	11	TGTGCCAGCACCCGGGGGGGCGAGCAGTACTTC	CASTRGGEQYF